The rows below give T cell receptor beta chains drawn from one sample of a study of STAT5B mutations in CD4+ large granular lymphocyte leukemia. Profiled with immunoSEQ multiplex PCR; TCRdb holds only in-frame clones, not every one. The table records about 35,000 clones, 65% to 70% of them present only once. The sequencing input was CD4+ T cells from blood buffy coats. These receptors were obtained from a human donor in good health. CDR3s include the opening cysteine and the closing phenylalanine or tryptophan. Fields, in order: V gene, D gene, CDR3 protein. The D gene is left open where the match is weak.

TRBV19	-	CASSSGSTDTQYF
TRBV27	-	CASSYYGGYTF
TRBV19	-	CASRATGSRTDTQYF
TRBV2	-	CASSEQLNSPLHF
TRBV10-3	-	CAISESISENTGELFF
TRBV5-1	-	CASTDSQETQYF
TRBV4-3	-	CASSQDRGPNEKLFF
TRBV6-6	-	CASSLAGNEQFF
TRBV29-1	TRBD1	CSVELDRPGETQYF
TRBV6-4	TRBD1	CASSDADRVGKATNEKLFF
TRBV27	-	CASSSRYVLTVMNTEAFF
TRBV6-5	-	CASSLGGAHNYGYTF
TRBV29-1	-	CSVRAEGYEQYF
TRBV28	TRBD1	CASSLPGGLMNTEAFF
TRBV7-2	-	CASSLAPGLTYEQYF
TRBV27	-	CASSLSKNTEAFF
TRBV7-7	-	CASSLVVGRSPQETQYF
TRBV29-1	-	CSVVVWDTEAFF
TRBV28	TRBD1	CASRPRTGSYEQYF
TRBV6-6	-	CASSLTPETGDEQFF
TRBV27	TRBD1	CASSLSGDRGRNGELFF
TRBV2	-	CASSWRTNQETQYF
TRBV6-6	TRBD1	CASTLGQVFQETQYF
TRBV18	-	CASSTESSGNTIYF
TRBV7-2	-	CASSFSWNYGYTF
TRBV6-4	TRBD1	CASRGQSSNYGYTF
TRBV11-3	-	CASSLERTPIQYF
TRBV11-2	TRBD1	CASSPGSRGLAPLHF
TRBV7-9	-	CASSQAGDHTF
TRBV5-6	TRBD1	CASSLTGGAETQYF
TRBV29-1	TRBD2	CSVSGGETNEQFF
TRBV7-8	TRBD1	CASSAGAGGPYNEQFF
TRBV4-3	TRBD1	CASSRNGQGVGYGYTF
TRBV11-3	TRBD1	CASSLGDRRQETQYF
TRBV15	-	CATSRDLDVADTQYF
TRBV7-6	-	CASSGGDKTGNTIYF
TRBV5-1	TRBD1	CASSEGQPNEKLFF
TRBV14	-	CASSQDRVRETQYF
TRBV18	TRBD2	CASSPRSSSGGANTGELFF
TRBV18	TRBD1	CASSLTGTGNTDTQYF
TRBV27	TRBD1	CASSPTERGRGAFF
TRBV5-6	-	CASSRTGRGTDTQYF
TRBV19	TRBD1	CASSTRTGVVNSPLHF
TRBV10-2	TRBD2	CASSTSAWGTQYF
TRBV9	-	CASSVGVQLNEKLFF
TRBV2	-	CASDRSSYEQYF